The present TCR beta chain was sequenced within a study of metastatic and nonmetastatic thyroid tumors. Study information: Patients with malignant and benign thyroid disease provided blood and tumor or nodule tissue, whose repertoires were compared. Study outcomes and limitations: Malignant tumors reportedly showed significantly higher TCR beta diversity than benign nodules in both blood and tumor.

In its sample, this clone was seen a few times. Antigen: not known. The entire patient cohort was treatment-naive prior to thyroid surgery. Per the study methods: Construction of a distant-metastasis classifier for papillary thyroid cancer relied on CDR3 differences across clinicopathological groups. Via MiXCR, TCRdb re-called the PCR reads. The V and J calls, along with clone size, are taken from TCRdb and not from the paper's own processing. The sample includes around 14,000 clones, roughly a quarter of them seen just once. CDR3 size: 14 residues. Germline CDR1 MNHEY, CDR2 SVGAGI. The V and J ends lost 2 bases and 6 bases respectively, with 11 bases between them.

The receptor comes from a female donor with papillary thyroid cancer or a benign thyroid nodule (not recorded which). Some clones in this sample may be carry-over from other donors' samples. The chain combines TRBV6-5 with TRBJ1-5; a weak D match, TRBD1 (5 bases). The sample consisted of tumor tissue. CDR3 protein: CASSYDPRGQPQHF. CDR3 bases: TGTGCCAGCAGTTACGATCCGAGGGGTCAGCCCCAGCATTTT.